Detailed here is one TCR beta chain. Its target antigen remains unknown. Base qualities are not provided; no much larger clone lies one nucleotide away. CEF-cultured naive and memory CD4+ T cell DNA received survey-level immunoSEQ TCR-beta sequencing. Regarding the original processing steps: During preprocessing, nonproductive sequences were discarded, as were any CDR3s that did not begin with C, did not end with F or W, or were shorter than 7 amino acids. The MANAFEST web app identified antigen-specific clonotypes based on expansion compared with the reference and other culture wells. To be counted as positive, a clone had to show significant expansion compared with the reference culture, at an FDR below 0.05, in 2 of 3 replicate wells. A further requirement for positive clones was significant expansion compared with all other tandem wells, along with an odds ratio above 5. Cultured and uncultured naive and memory CD4+ repertoires were searched for CDR3s previously identified as spike- and CEF-reactive. After three terminal residues were trimmed from each end, CDR3 homology was quantified as pairwise Levenshtein distance using the stringdist R package. Here the immuneACCESS table is served through TCRdb, limited to in-frame sequences with V and J called. Missing clones are a known gap in these copies; in checked studies unresolved V genes cover under half, and the rest lacks a known reason. The DNA gave D and trimming, while V, J and clone size come from that table. The sample table lists some 32,000 clones, 65% to 80% of them with a count of one. The ten largest clones take up under 3.5% of the sample.

This specimen belongs to a study of CD4 T cells in relation to SARS-CoV-2 and coronaviruses (dated by TCRdb to the early 2020s). For the wider study: The ViraFEST assay cultured PBMCs with antigen for under 13 days, then sequenced TCR beta CDR3s to find antigen-specific clonal expansions. Across all 12 patients in the convalescent cohort, the median age was 38.5 years, with a range of roughly 21 to 75 years. The approximately 12 convalescent patients included 8 males and 4 females; two subjects were Hispanic. Using patient-derived lymphoblastoid cell lines, the shared crossreactive spike epitopes were mapped to their HLA restriction. Memory CD4+ T cell crossreactivity between SARS-CoV-2 and common cold coronavirus spike proteins was assessed at the TCR clonotype level in the study. The Adaptive Biotechnologies TCR-sequencing kit was used to sequence samples from a few pre-COVID donors and the naive versus memory experiments, while other data came from Illumina-based sequencing. A different, Illumina-based TCR-beta assay was used to sequence expansion assays from other donors in the study.

V is clipped by 3 bases and J by 3 bases, and the sequence between their germline boundaries is 12 bases long. In the germline V gene, CDR1 corresponds to MDHEN and CDR2 to SYDVKM. Spanning cysteine to phenylalanine, the CDR3 consists of 14 amino acids. The kept DNA is CDR3 alone, 42 bases in frame from the first base. Overall study outcomes, separate from this receptor: Naive versus memory sequencing indicated the assay detects memory recall responses rather than primary responses primed during culture. No donor contributed both pre-pandemic and post-infection samples, which limited tracing the source of pre-existing responses. Crossreactivity analysis was centred on spike protein, so crossreactivity against other viral proteins was not assessed. In roughly 60% of donors, memory CD4+ clonotypes turned up that crossrecognized SARS-CoV-2 and at least one common cold coronavirus spike. The study was limited by small numbers of patients and tested TCRs. Crossreactive clones showed significantly weaker SARS-CoV-2-driven expansion than monoreactive clones, consistent with antigenic imprinting.

Naive and memory CD4+ T cells were separated from cryopreserved PBMCs by first enriching for CD4 and then performing EasySep naive CD4+ T cell enrichment. For nine to eleven days, sorted naive or memory CD4+ T cells (about 9.3 x 10^4) were cultured at a 1:1 ratio with T cell-depleted PBMCs and CEF peptides. In general, every peptide culture condition was set up in three replicate wells. PBMCs were isolated from leukapheresis product or whole blood by Ficoll-Paque PLUS gradient centrifugation. PBMCs were either used fresh in the expansion assay or cryopreserved at -140 degrees C. The QIAamp Micro DNA Kit was used to extract genomic DNA from the CD4+ T cells.

The V gene is TRBV28 and the J gene is TRBJ2-7, with TRBD1 perhaps the D gene, on 5 matching bases. Specimen: memory CD4+ T cells from PBMCs, cultured in vitro. The sample's cell subset or site label is to be understood as: memory (non-naive) CD4+ T cells. The TCR sequence derives from an adult with COVID-19. The nucleotide sequence is TGTGCCAGCAGTTTGCCAGGGCACAACTACGAGCAGTACTTC. Translated, it gives CASSLPGHNYEQYF.